The entry below gives a single T cell receptor (beta chain) sequence along with its context. What it binds is not known. Every bit of the isolated RNA underwent reverse transcription, so sequencing read expressed TCRB transcripts. Naive, central memory and regulatory T cell samples yielded some 3.9 million reads on average. Sequenced by immunoSEQ multiplex PCR; TCRdb stores in-frame clones only, minus some. The data show some 700,000 clones, with around 15% seen just once and less than 0.025% held by the top ten. This sample stems from a study of beta chain features in type 1 diabetes. Study-wide results and limits: When Type 1 diabetes patients were examined, their TCRB CDR3s proved moderately but significantly shorter in all four CD4+ subsets.

Germline V lookup: CDR1 SQVTM, CDR2 ANQGSEA. This CDR3 is 12 amino acids long. V was clipped by 4 bases and J by 2 bases, with 9 bases between them. This clonotype was sampled from a man aged 18 to 29 with type 1 diabetes. The chain combines TRBV29-1 with TRBJ2-7; D ambiguous. Sequences were obtained from naive CD4+ T cells from blood. The CDR3 DNA follows: TGCAGCGTTGTCGATAGAACCTACGAGCAGTACTTC. This sequence encodes CSVVDRTYEQYF.